Sequencing of this T cell receptor beta chain was carried out in a study of identical twins. Study observations and caveats: One should note that invariant MAIT and iNKT cells could partly confound zero-insertion analyses.

With regard to this clonotype: The target antigen is unknown.

CDR1 SGDLS and CDR2 YYNGEE come from the germline V gene. The CDR3 contains 15 residues. With 2 bases removed from V and 0 bases from J, the gap between germline ends came to 9 bases. Unique molecular identifiers were in the cDNA, with template-switch universal primer binding. Via MiXCR, TCRdb re-called the 5' RACE reads, giving one row per CDR3 protein. The sample carries about 530,000 distinct CDR3 sequences, under 25% recorded once. These sequences were also reported in another study, on yellow fever vaccine responses in identical twins.

The chain links TRBV9 to TRBJ2-1; D is perhaps TRBD2 (5 bases). The sample taken for sequencing was CD4+ T cells sorted from blood. The receptor comes from a woman aged 18-29 years in good health. The CDR3 DNA is TGTGCCAGCAGCGTGGTAGCGACCTCCTACAATGAGCAGTTCTTC. Residues: CASSVVATSYNEQFF.